These 19 T cell receptor beta chains came from one sample sequenced in a study of circulating and synovial CD4+ cells in juvenile arthritis. Measured with immunoSEQ multiplex PCR; TCRdb has only the in-frame clones, and not every one. The table lists about 33,000 clones, 90% to 95% of them singletons. Sequencing used CD4+ T cells from blood. These receptors came from a human donor with juvenile idiopathic arthritis.

The chain uses TRBV7-9 and TRBJ2-5, with D tentatively TRBD2 (6 bases). The CDR3 extends over 14 amino acids. Per germline, CDR1 SEHNR and CDR2 FQNEAQ (reference sequence). V lost 3 bases and J 5 bases, leaving 13 bases between the germline ends. The CDR3 is CASSFPVLAETQYF. The CDR3 DNA reads TGTGCCAGCAGCTTCCCCGTACTAGCCGAGACCCAGTACTTC.

This clone has a handful of counts. This chain links TRBV18 with TRBJ1-3; possibly TRBD1 for D (5 bases). The CDR3 runs to 13 residues. CDR1 KGHSH and CDR2 LQKENI come from the germline V gene. Trimming took 5 bases from V and 0 from J, leaving 5 bases between them. The CDR3, as DNA: TGTGCCAGCTCAAGGGGCTCTGGAAACACCATATATTTT. Translation gives CASSRGSGNTIYF.

The chain recombines TRBV4-2 with TRBJ2-1, with 7 bases identical to TRBD2. Germline CDR1 reads LGHNA; CDR2 reads YNFKEQ. After removal of 0 bases from V and 8 bases from J, the junction contained 10 bases not matched to a gene. CDR3 length: 16 residues. CDR3 protein: CASSQDLSRELHEQFF. DNA for the CDR3: TGTGCCAGCAGCCAAGATCTGTCGCGGGAGCTGCATGAGCAGTTCTTC.

The chain employs TRBV10-3 and TRBJ1-2, with TRBD1 as a possible D gene (6 bases). Germline CDR1 and CDR2: ENHRY and SYGVKD. Trimming pared 8 bases from V and 7 bases from J, leaving 11 bases between. The length of the CDR3 is 11 residues. The CDR3 nucleotides are TGTGCCATCGGCGCAGGGGTTGGCTACACCTTC. It yields the protein CAIGAGVGYTF.

The genes are TRBV27 and TRBJ2-5; 9 bases fit TRBD1. This CDR3 contains 14 residues. Germline loops: CDR1 MNHEY, CDR2 SMNVEV (reference sequence). The trim removed 6 bases at V and 1 base at J, leaving 3 bases unmatched. The CDR3 spells CASRSDRGQETQYF. The CDR3 region has the DNA TGTGCCAGCAGATCGGACAGGGGCCAAGAGACCCAGTACTTC.

This chain uses TRBV28 with TRBJ2-1; 9 bases match TRBD2. V lost 3 bases, J lost 0 bases, and 9 bases stayed unmatched. This CDR3 region has 18 residues. Germline V gene lookup returns CDR1 MDHEN and CDR2 SYDVKM. The CDR3, as DNA: TGTGCCAGCAGTTTGGGCTCGGGCGGGAGGGGCTCCTACAATGAGCAGTTCTTC. It yields the protein CASSLGSGGRGSYNEQFF.

V and J are TRBV18 and TRBJ1-1; D perhaps matches TRBD1 (6 bases). The CDR3 spans 16 residues. The germline CDR1 and CDR2 sequences are KGHSH and LQKENI. V lost 1 base and J lost 0, with 12 bases in between. In DNA form, the CDR3 reads TGTGCCAGCTCACCACGGGACACGAGGATGAACACTGAAGCTTTCTTT. Translated: CASSPRDTRMNTEAFF.

The chain combines TRBV5-6 with TRBJ2-7; 10 bases map to TRBD1. CDR1 is SGHDT, CDR2 YYEEEE, per germline. The CDR3 totals 12 residues. V shed 3 bases and J 6 bases; nucleotides not matched to a gene: 0. CDR3 loop: CASSWDRGEQYF. The CDR3 coding sequence is TGTGCCAGCAGCTGGGACAGGGGCGAGCAGTACTTC.

The count of this clone is one. The chain has TRBV19 and TRBJ1-2, with a tentative D call TRBD1 (5 bases). CDR1 and CDR2 from the germline V gene are LNHDA and SQIVND (reference sequence). The V end lost 6 bases, the J end lost 0 bases, and 14 bases lay between the germline ends. The CDR3 loop spans 15 amino acids. Written as DNA, the CDR3 is TGTGCCAGTAGAGCAGGGATGTTTCCTAACTATGGCTACACCTTC. Its translation: CASRAGMFPNYGYTF.

The J gene is TRBJ2-6, the V gene TRBV6-6; D not certain. Deletions cut 3 bases from V and 2 bases from J, with 11 bases between. The CDR3 length is 16 residues. The germline V gene encodes CDR1 MNHNY and CDR2 SVGAGI (reference sequence). This CDR3 reads CASSYLVVPGANVLTF. The CDR3 nucleotides read TGTGCCAGCAGTTATCTAGTGGTCCCTGGGGCCAACGTCCTGACTTTC.

The gene calls are TRBV28 and TRBJ1-2; TRBD1 matches at 8 bases. Per germline, CDR1 MDHEN and CDR2 SYDVKM. The CDR3 sequence is 14 residues long. The trim removed 7 bases at V and 2 bases at J, leaving 6 bases unmatched. The CDR3 coding sequence is TGTGCCAGCACCTCTGGGACAGGAAACTATGGCTACACCTTC. Translation: CASTSGTGNYGYTF.

The CDR3 nucleotides are TGTGCCATCAGTGACCCCGTGTCGGGTGGAAACTATGGCTACACCTTC. This sequence encodes CAISDPVSGGNYGYTF. The chain has TRBV10-3 and TRBJ1-2; D gene uncertain. The germline V gene has CDR1 ENHRY and CDR2 SYGVKD. This CDR3 contains 16 residues. Deletions cut 3 bases from V and 2 bases from J, with 16 bases between.

The rearrangement links TRBV7-3 to TRBJ2-2, with TRBD1 matching over 11 bases. Looked up from germline, CDR1 is SGHTA and CDR2 is FQGTGA. The CDR3 has 18 amino acids. V gave up 5 bases and J gave up 2 bases; unmatched junction bases: 10. CDR3 bases: TGTGCCAGCAGCCGTGAGGACAGGGGGCGGTACAACACCGGGGAGCTGTTTTTT. Encoded protein: CASSREDRGRYNTGELFF.

V is TRBV5-6 and J is TRBJ1-3, with D uncertain. The CDR3 has 15 amino acids. Germline V CDR1 and CDR2: SGHDT, YYEEEE. V dropped 1 base and J dropped 0 bases, with 8 bases sitting between them. The CDR3 is CASSLYGSSGNTIYF. CDR3 in DNA: TGTGCCAGCAGCTTGTACGGGAGCTCTGGAAACACCATATATTTT.

Worth noting for this clone: Other nucleotide sequences in the sample specify the same CDR3. The chain employs TRBV9 and TRBJ1-3, with D hard to call. The V gene's germline CDR1 is SGDLS and CDR2 YYNGEE. This CDR3 is built from 14 residues. Between the trimmed V and J ends, which lost 0 bases and 0 bases, there was a span of 4 bases. The CDR3 bases are TGTGCCAGCAGCGTAGGCAGCTCTGGAAACACCATATATTTT. Encoded protein: CASSVGSSGNTIYF.

This sequence joins TRBV9 and TRBJ2-1; 10 bases are a match to TRBD2. The CDR3 extends over 15 amino acids. Germline loops: CDR1 SGDLS, CDR2 YYNGEE. With V trimmed by 4 bases and J by 4 bases, 5 bases remained unmatched. The CDR3 bases are TGTGCCAGCAGCTTACGACTAGCGGGTTACAATGAGCAGTTCTTC. Translated, it gives CASSLRLAGYNEQFF.

This clone appeared once. V and J are TRBV6-1 and TRBJ2-6; 7 bases fit TRBD1. The CDR3 extends over 15 amino acids. With V trimmed by 6 bases and J by 4 bases, 6 bases remained unmatched. Germline assignment: CDR1 MNHNS and CDR2 SASEGT. In nucleotides, the CDR3 is TGTGCCAGCAGAGACAGGGTTTCGGGGGCCAACGTCCTGACTTTC. As protein: CASRDRVSGANVLTF.

This clone was seen once. J is TRBJ2-5 and V is TRBV18; TRBD1 is a possible D gene (6 bases). Germline loops: CDR1 KGHSH, CDR2 LQKENI. The CDR3 sequence is 15 residues long. Trimming shortened V by 3 bases and J by 1 base, and 12 bases separated the two germline ends. This CDR3 is CASSPSTGFQETQYF. As DNA, the CDR3 is TGTGCCAGCTCACCTAGCACAGGGTTCCAAGAGACCCAGTACTTC.

This rearrangement joins TRBV4-1 to TRBJ2-4; 9 nucleotides align to TRBD1. Germline CDR1 reads MGHRA; CDR2 reads YSYEKL. Trimming removed 2 bases from V and 11 bases from J; junction bases left unmatched: 10. The CDR3 is made up of 15 amino acids. The CDR3 DNA sequence: TGCGCCAGCAGCCAACCGGGACAGGGCGCTTTTGTTCAGTACTTC. Translation: CASSQPGQGAFVQYF.